A single sample is the source of the 14 T cell receptor beta chains below, sequenced in a study of glioma-infiltrating T cells after dendritic cell vaccination. Libraries were prepared by immunoSEQ multiplex PCR; TCRdb keeps only in-frame clonotypes and omits some of them. The table shows tens of thousands of clones, with about four fifths occurring only once. Time point specified: after dendritic cell vaccination, including at tumor progression/relapse. This specimen consisted of blood, obtained after dendritic cell vaccination. These receptors were collected from a human donor with glioblastoma.

Only one count was recorded for this clone. This chain joins TRBV4-1 and TRBJ1-5; no clear D. V lost 3 bases, J lost 4 bases, and 16 bases lay in between. This CDR3 has 16 amino acids. CDR1 MGHRA and CDR2 YSYEKL come from the germline V gene. The chain's CDR3 is CASSHPAGRRNQPQHF. The CDR3 nucleotides read TGCGCCAGCAGCCATCCCGCGGGTCGAAGAAATCAGCCCCAGCATTTT.

V is TRBV6-4 and J is TRBJ2-1, with 8 bases matching TRBD2. This CDR3 is built from 15 residues. Germline CDR1 and CDR2: MRHNA and SNTAGT. V lost 6 bases, J lost 5 bases, and 9 bases stayed unmatched. CDR3 loop: CASSPLAGGNNEQFF. The CDR3 DNA is TGTGCCAGCAGCCCTCTCGCGGGGGGAAACAATGAGCAGTTCTTC.

This chain joins TRBV6-1 and TRBJ2-7; D is uncertain. CDR3 length: 14 amino acids. The V end lost 2 bases, the J end lost 4 bases, and 12 bases lay between the germline ends. CDR1 and CDR2 from the germline V gene are MNHNS and SASEGT. CDR3 DNA: TGTGCCAGCAGTGAAACGTACGTGCGGTACGAGCAGTACTTC. Encoded protein: CASSETYVRYEQYF.

The chain joins TRBV21-1 to TRBJ2-7; the table's D call, TRBD1, was not checked against the DNA. TRBV21-1 is reported as a pseudogene. CDR3 length: 13 amino acids. CDR3 residues: CASSTDRVYEQYF. The CDR3 DNA is TGTGCCAGCAGCACGGACAGGGTCTACGAGCAGTACTTC.

In DNA, the CDR3 is TGTGCCAGCAGCCCCGGACAGGCAGATACGCAGTATTTT. This codes for CASSPGQADTQYF. This rearrangement joins TRBV7-2 to TRBJ2-3; 7 nucleotides line up with TRBD1. Germline V CDR1 and CDR2: SGHTA, FQGNSA. There are 13 residues in the CDR3. Germline trimming cut 5 bases from V and 4 bases from J; bases unmatched to any gene: 3.

The rearrangement joins TRBV2 to TRBJ2-5; D not certain. The end of the DNA aligns better with TRBJ2-7, so the J call may be wrong. There are 13 residues in the CDR3. Germline lookup yields CDR1 SNHLY and CDR2 FYNNEI. CDR3 residues: CASRVPSSYEQYF. In DNA, the CDR3 is TGTGCCAGCAGGGTCCCGAGCTCCTACGAGCAGTACTTC.

This chain links TRBV19 with TRBJ2-5, with D tentatively TRBD1 (6 bases). Germline CDR1 is LNHDA and CDR2 is SQIVND (reference sequence). The CDR3 consists of 15 residues. Trimming pared 1 base from V and 5 bases from J, leaving 14 bases between. DNA of the CDR3: TGTGCCAGTAGTATAGGAGCGGAGCAGGGGGAGACCCAGTACTTC. Residues: CASSIGAEQGETQYF.

The V and J genes are TRBV18 and TRBJ1-4, with D tentatively TRBD1 (5 bases). The CDR3 is 16 amino acids. The germline CDR1 and CDR2 sequences are KGHSH and LQKENI. V was clipped by 0 bases and J by 3 bases, with 11 bases between them. Here the CDR3 DNA reads TGTGCCAGCTCACCACCCCCCGGGGGTGCTAATGAAAAACTGTTTTTT. Translated: CASSPPPGGANEKLFF.

V usage is TRBV12-5 and J usage is TRBJ2-7; D perhaps matches TRBD1 (6 bases). Deletions cut 5 bases from V and 5 bases from J, with 19 bases between. Germline V gene sequence: CDR1 LGHNT, CDR2 FRNRAP. The CDR3 is 15 residues long. The CDR3 region has the DNA TGTGCTAGTGGTCCCGCCCTACAGGGAATCCACGAGCAGTACTTC. It codes for CASGPALQGIHEQYF.

This rearrangement joins TRBV11-3 to TRBJ2-7; D is ambiguous. Germline loops: CDR1 SGHNT, CDR2 YENEEA. The V end lost 5 bases, the J end lost 7 bases, and 24 bases lay between the germline ends. There are 16 residues in the CDR3. The CDR3 DNA follows: TGTGCCAGCAGCACCTTATCGACAATGACCCCCGGAGAGCAGTACTTC. Translation: CASSTLSTMTPGEQYF.

The chain employs TRBV6-5 and TRBJ1-5, with D possibly TRBD1 on 6 matching bases. V lost 4 bases and J 0 bases, leaving 13 bases between the germline ends. The CDR3 covers 16 residues. Germline V gives CDR1 MNHEY, CDR2 SVGAGI. CDR3 region: CASSSLGQPSNQPQHF. Here the CDR3 DNA reads TGTGCCAGCAGTTCCCTCGGACAGCCTAGCAATCAGCCCCAGCATTTT.

This sequence joins TRBV5-1 and TRBJ1-4; D gene uncertain. V lost 0 bases and J 8 bases, leaving 5 bases between the germline ends. CDR1 is SGHRS and CDR2 is YFSETQ in the germline V gene. CDR3 size: 12 residues. The chain's CDR3 is CASSLDLEKLFF. DNA of the CDR3: TGCGCCAGCAGCTTGGACTTAGAAAAACTGTTTTTT.

This chain uses TRBV5-6 with TRBJ1-5; TRBD1 matches at 8 bases. Germline V gives CDR1 SGHDT, CDR2 YYEEEE. CDR3 length equals 15 residues. Trimming cost V 3 bases and J 2 bases; bases outside gene matches: 4. CDR3 DNA sequence: TGTGCCAGCAGCTACATGGACAGGGGCAATCAGCCCCAGCATTTT. Amino acid sequence: CASSYMDRGNQPQHF.

The gene calls are TRBV25-1 and TRBJ1-1, with TRBD1 matching 7 bases. Germline V gene lookup returns CDR1 MGHDK and CDR2 SYGVNS. V was pared by 4 bases and J by 3 bases, with 8 bases of the junction left unmatched. The CDR3 covers 15 residues. Written as DNA, the CDR3 is TGTGCCAGCAGTGGGTGGGACAGCGCGGACACTGAAGCTTTCTTT. Encoded protein: CASSGWDSADTEAFF.